This T cell receptor beta chain was found in a study of vaccination and CD4 T cells after COVID-19. Whole-study context: Convalescent cases consisted of six males and four females, of whom two were Hispanic. Each post-COVID sample was drawn after diagnosis, and the median interval was approximately 100 days (range 35 to 161).

At the Johns Hopkins FTIC core, DNA taken from cultured CD4+ T cells was sequenced by way of the Oncomine TCR Beta short-read assay. Genomic DNA was extracted from cultured CD4+ T cells. Using its own MiXCR run on the PCR reads, TCRdb lists one record per CDR3 protein. The sample records 25,000 or so distinct CDR3 sequences, 58% being singletons. Treatment specified: roughly 10-day PBMC culture with coronavirus spike peptide pools or control peptides (ViraFEST assay). ViraFEST expanded antigen-specific T cells with peptide pools, then sequenced TCRs. V lost 5 bases and J 6 bases, leaving 22 bases between the germline ends. CDR1 SGHTA and CDR2 FQGNSA come from the germline V gene. The CDR3 sequence is 16 residues long. Points on this clonotype: Its antigen is not known.

Material for sequencing was CD4+ T cells from blood, cultured in vitro. This rearrangement joins TRBV7-2 to TRBJ1-1; D remains unclear. This clonotype was sampled from a human donor who had recovered from COVID-19. CDR3 protein: CASSQTNQALRAEAFF. The CDR3 nucleotides are TGTGCCAGCAGCCAGACGAATCAGGCCCTACGAGCTGAAGCTTTCTTT.